The clone carrying this T cell receptor (beta chain) was picked up a small number of times. Its antigen is unknown. TCRdb analysed the RT-PCR reads with MiXCR anew, one entry per CDR3 protein. Of around 580,000 distinct CDR3 sequences in the sample, 10% to 15% were seen once. Germline-derived CDR1 and CDR2 are SGHDT and YYEEEE. Deletions cut 0 bases from V and 4 bases from J, with 17 bases between. The CDR3 contains 17 residues. The source of the sample is a study of response to subunit inactivated influenza vaccine. General study findings and limits: The authors proposed limited new T cell recruitment per seasonal influenza vaccination.

The chain recombines TRBV5-6 with TRBJ2-1; D perhaps matches TRBD2 (6 bases). The clonotype was recovered from a man in his forties or fifties who received an inactivated influenza vaccine. Sequenced material: PBMCs from blood, taken on the day of vaccination. The CDR3 DNA sequence: TGTGCCAGCAGCTTGGAAGTAGCGGTGGGGTCGTACAATGAGCAGTTCTTC. The encoded protein is CASSLEVAVGSYNEQFF.